This TCR beta chain was sequenced during a study of T-cell memory formation after mild COVID-19. Looking at the study overall: TCR clusters were mostly donor specific. Overall study findings and caveats: That cross-reactive memory joined was suggested by some responding clones appearing in pre-infection memory. The main location of contracting CD4+ clones was CM and EM, and that of contracting CD8+ clones was EMRA. Contracting clones from day 15 to 85 had balanced CD4/CD8; later expanders favoured CD4+.

Germline-derived CDR1 and CDR2 are GTSNPN and SVGIG (reference sequence). The CDR3 sequence is 12 residues long. Between the trimmed V and J ends, which lost 4 bases and 8 bases, there was a span of 13 bases. As to this clonotype: Its cognate antigen is unknown.

From the 5' RACE reads, TCRdb called clonotypes with MiXCR, one entry per CDR3 protein. The sample holds some 340,000 distinct CDR3 sequences, around 13% seen once. V gene TRBV30 combines with J gene TRBJ2-3, with a weak D call TRBD2 (6 bases). Material: PBMCs or a T cell subset sorted from them (not recorded which). This TCR derives from a man in his late teens or twenties who had mild COVID-19 (a few samples of this study predate the infection). Cell type and time point are not known. The CDR3 sequence: CAWKFGGGTQYF. In nucleotides, the CDR3 is TGTGCCTGGAAATTTGGGGGAGGTACGCAGTATTTT.